This T cell receptor (beta chain) came from a study of beta chain features in type 1 diabetes (dated by TCRdb to 2017 to 2018). General notes on the study: Mean age, gender distribution, total cell number and subset yield were not different between patients and healthy donors. Across all samples, about 110 million sorted cells were examined, and cell number per subset correlated strongly with RNA yield. In the study, TCRB repertoires of sorted circulating CD4+ T cell subsets from recently diagnosed type 1 diabetes patients were compared with those of matched healthy donors. Regulatory and stem cell-like memory subsets were isolated from only 8 patients and roughly eight healthy donors, whereas naive and central memory subsets came from all 30 or so donors. General study outcomes and caveats: Because cDNA rather than genomic DNA was sequenced, highly expressing activated cells could have been over-represented, although no difference in activation and CD3 levels was found between groups. Shorter templates might have been favored by PCR, but patient and control samples were amplified and corrected together, so both groups would have been affected equally by any skew. Patients with type 1 diabetes made fewer insertions and deleted more nucleotides at VDJ recombination sites, implying thymic rearrangement abnormalities. A moderate but significant shortening of TCRB CDR3 length was observed in type 1 diabetes patients in all four CD4+ subsets. Because small numbers of individuals were included in the HLA sub-analyses, any influence of HLA type on TCRB rearrangement was left unresolved. The naive, central memory and regulatory TCRB repertoires appeared to resemble one another more closely among patients than among healthy donors.

Cut back by 5 bases and 2 bases, the V and J ends lie 16 bases apart. Inclusive of the bounding cysteine and phenylalanine, the CDR3 is 15 residues long. Here the CDR3 DNA is all that survives: 45 bases in frame from base 1. The germline V gene (reference sequence) sets CDR1 to LNHDA and CDR2 to SQIVND. The High Capacity cDNA Reverse Transcription Kit was used to reverse transcribe all of the isolated RNA, meaning that expressed TCRB transcripts were what got sequenced. Deep immunoSEQ sequencing was performed on naive, central memory and regulatory T cell samples, with an average of roughly 3.3 million total reads per sample. After sorted cells were lysed in RLT buffer, RNA was extracted with DNase-treated RNeasy Micro or Mini kits, with the choice depending on cell number. Each cell subset was processed on its own to prevent cross-contamination, while patient and healthy donor samples were processed together. Using the immunoSEQ multiplex PCR, TCRB sequences were amplified from cDNA into 87-bp fragments spanning the CDR3 region. Amplicons were sequenced on the Illumina HiSeq platform. On the study's bioinformatics: PCR bias was corrected computationally using synthetic template baselines, and reads within Hamming distance 2 were collapsed, with unmergeable singletons discarded. Reads were aligned against IMGT to assign V, D and J genes, CDR3 length and insertions or deletions at six rearrangement sites. Within each subset, clonotype counts were normalized to the number of sorted cells before true diversity and Gini coefficients were calculated with the tcR R package. The overlap coefficient, calculated on TCRB nucleotide sequences, was used to measure repertoire sharing. TCRdb provides this immuneACCESS table in a form limited to in-frame rearrangements. Some clones are lacking; in checked studies, under half of them reflect an unresolved V gene, and why the rest are absent is not known. V and J calls and clone size are given by that table; D and trimming were obtained from the DNA. The sample table records about 130,000 clones; about a tenth of these occur just once. Approximately 0.68% of the sample belongs to the ten largest clones.

This clone has just a few counts. There is no known antigen for this receptor. Base qualities are missing; no much larger clone stands one base away. A single peripheral blood draw of around 0.11 L on average was collected from each donor into heparinised tubes. Using a panel that included CD45RO, CCR7, CD25, CD127, CD95 and CD27, naive, central memory, regulatory and stem cell-like memory CD4+ T cells were sorted on a BD FACSAria II. Purity was above 98% for every sorted population. PBMCs were isolated immediately by Lymphoprep density gradient centrifugation and stained directly without culture. So that batch effects would be minimized, each experiment stained and sorted samples in pairs, pairing one healthy donor with one patient.

This TCR derives from a man aged 18-30 years in good health. The sequence is built from TRBV19 and TRBJ2-7; matching of 5 bases hints at TRBD2 as the D gene. Sequences were obtained from central memory CD4+ T cells from blood. The DNA sequence reads TGTGCCAGTAGTTCTCCAGGAGGAATACCCTACGAGCAGTACTTC. The resulting protein is CASSSPGGIPYEQYF.